This TCR beta chain was recorded in a study of T cells in Graves' hyperthyroidism and ophthalmopathy. General study findings and limits: Blood also contained most expanded thyroid clonotypes above 0.001. Model output signaled ophthalmopathy a median 6.5 months ahead of onset.

There are a few counts of this clonotype. The antigen is unknown. Amplification targeted TCR beta CDR3 regions from RNA transcripts. TCR CDR3 underwent first-round RT-PCR with the HTBI primer set. One entry per CDR3 protein, called by TCRdb with MiXCR from the multiplex PCR reads. The sample yields 550,000 to 650,000 distinct CDR3 sequences, 14% seen once. Hyperthyroidism had been newly diagnosed in patients aged 18 to 65, and its duration was under 2 months. Fresh peripheral blood, 9.5 to 10 ml of it, supplied the PBMCs. This CDR3 is 14 amino acids long. V was clipped by 3 bases and J by 8 bases, with 16 bases between them. Germline V gene sequence: CDR1 MDHEN, CDR2 SYDVKM.

J is TRBJ1-2 and V is TRBV28, with D unresolved. The TCR comes from a middle-aged woman with Graves' hyperthyroidism. Sequencing was done on a sample of blood. The CDR3 nucleotides read TGTGCCAGCAGTTTGGACCTCGGCATGGGAGGCTACACCTTC. Protein sequence: CASSLDLGMGGYTF.